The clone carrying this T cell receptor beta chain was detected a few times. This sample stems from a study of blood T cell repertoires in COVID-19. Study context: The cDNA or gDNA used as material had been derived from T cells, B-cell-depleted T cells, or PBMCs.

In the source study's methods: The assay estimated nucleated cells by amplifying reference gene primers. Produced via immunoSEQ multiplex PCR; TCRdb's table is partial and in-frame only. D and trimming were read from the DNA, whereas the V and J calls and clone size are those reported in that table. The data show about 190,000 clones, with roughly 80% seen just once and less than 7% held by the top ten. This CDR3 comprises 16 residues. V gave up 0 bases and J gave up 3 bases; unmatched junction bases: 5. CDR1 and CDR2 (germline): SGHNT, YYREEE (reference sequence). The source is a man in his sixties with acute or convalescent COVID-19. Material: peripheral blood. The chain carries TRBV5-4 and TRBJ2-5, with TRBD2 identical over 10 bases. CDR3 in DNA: TGTGCCAGCAGCTTGGCCCGGCTAGCGGGAGAAGAGACCCAGTACTTC. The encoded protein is CASSLARLAGEETQYF.